This T cell receptor beta chain was captured in a study of cytomegalovirus exposure and HLA in healthy donors. Germline V gene data show CDR1 as LGHNA and CDR2 as YNFKEQ. V trimming: 5 bases; J trimming: 2 bases; junction bases outside the gene matches: 3. The CDR3 is 13 residues long. A multiplex PCR was run with 60 Vbeta primers and 13 Jbeta primers. TCRdb's copy holds only in-frame clones and misses some; the assay was immunoSEQ multiplex PCR. The repertoire consists of approximately 290,000 clones, with 75% to 90% occurring once and the leading ten covering about 0.29%. The material sequenced was PBMCs. The chain is built from TRBV4-2 and TRBJ2-7; 7 bases agree with TRBD2. This receptor was taken from a girl aged 2 to 10 in good health and CMV-seronegative. The CDR3 loop is CASSYRGAYEQYF. CDR3 nucleotide sequence: TGTGCCAGCAGCTACCGGGGGGCCTACGAGCAGTACTTC.